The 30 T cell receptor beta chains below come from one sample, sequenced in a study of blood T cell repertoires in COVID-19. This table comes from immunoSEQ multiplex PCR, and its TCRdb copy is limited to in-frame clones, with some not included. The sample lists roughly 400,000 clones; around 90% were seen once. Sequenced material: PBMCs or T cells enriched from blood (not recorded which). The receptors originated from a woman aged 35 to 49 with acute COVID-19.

The CDR3 loop is CASSLTGNEKLFF. The CDR3 coding sequence is TGCGCCAGCAGCTTGACGGGGAATGAAAAACTGTTTTTT. This sequence joins TRBV4-1 and TRBJ1-4; D unresolved. The CDR3 length is 13 residues. Germline values: CDR1 MGHRA, CDR2 YSYEKL. The V gene lost 5 bases and the J gene lost 5 bases, with 9 bases spanning the gap.

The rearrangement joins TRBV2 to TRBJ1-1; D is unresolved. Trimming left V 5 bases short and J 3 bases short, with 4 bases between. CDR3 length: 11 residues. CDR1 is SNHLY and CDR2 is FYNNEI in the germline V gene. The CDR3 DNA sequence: TGTGCCAGCAGTTATTACACTGAAGCTTTCTTT. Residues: CASSYYTEAFF. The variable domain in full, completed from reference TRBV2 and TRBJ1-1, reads EPEVTQTPSHQVTQMGQEVILRCVPISNHLYFYWYRQILGQKVEFLVSFYNNEISEKSEIFDDQFSVERPDGSNFTLKIRSTKLEDSAMYFCASSYYTEAFFGQGTRLTVV.

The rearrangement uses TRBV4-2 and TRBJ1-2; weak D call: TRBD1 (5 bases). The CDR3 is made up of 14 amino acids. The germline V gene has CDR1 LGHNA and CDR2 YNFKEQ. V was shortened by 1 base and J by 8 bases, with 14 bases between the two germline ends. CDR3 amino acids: CASSQVFGGGGYTF. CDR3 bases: TGTGCCAGCAGCCAAGTCTTTGGGGGAGGAGGCTACACCTTC.

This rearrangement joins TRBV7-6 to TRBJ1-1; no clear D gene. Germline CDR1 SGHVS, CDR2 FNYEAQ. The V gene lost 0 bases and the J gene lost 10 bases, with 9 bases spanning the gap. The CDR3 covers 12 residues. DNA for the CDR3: TGTGCCAGCAGCTTAGCTTACGGGAGAGCTTTCTTT. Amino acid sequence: CASSLAYGRAFF.

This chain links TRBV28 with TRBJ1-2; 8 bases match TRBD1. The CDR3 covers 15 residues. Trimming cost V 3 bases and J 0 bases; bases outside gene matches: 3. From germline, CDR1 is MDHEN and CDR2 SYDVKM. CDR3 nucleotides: TGTGCCAGCAGTTTCCGGGACAGGTCTAACTATGGCTACACCTTC. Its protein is CASSFRDRSNYGYTF.

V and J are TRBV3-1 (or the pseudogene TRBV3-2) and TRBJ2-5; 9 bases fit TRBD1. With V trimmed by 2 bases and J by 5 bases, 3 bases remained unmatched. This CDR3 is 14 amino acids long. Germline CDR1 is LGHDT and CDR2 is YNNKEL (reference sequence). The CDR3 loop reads CASSQTGGSETQYF. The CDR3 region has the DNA TGTGCCAGCAGCCAAACAGGGGGCAGTGAGACCCAGTACTTC.

In DNA, the CDR3 is TGTGCCAGCATTAAGATGGGCAGGGCCTATCAGCCCCAGCATTTT. Protein sequence: CASIKMGRAYQPQHF. The rearrangement joins TRBV6-4 to TRBJ1-5, with a tentative D call TRBD1 (5 bases). CDR3 length: 15 residues. The germline CDR1 and CDR2 sequences are MRHNA and SNTAGT. V lost 7 bases and J 5 bases, leaving 18 bases between the germline ends.

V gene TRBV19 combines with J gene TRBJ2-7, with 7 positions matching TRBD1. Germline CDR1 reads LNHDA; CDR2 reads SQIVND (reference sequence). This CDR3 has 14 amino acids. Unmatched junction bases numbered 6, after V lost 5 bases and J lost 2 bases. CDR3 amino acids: CASSPRDSPYEQYF. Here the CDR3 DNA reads TGTGCCAGTAGTCCTCGGGACAGCCCCTACGAGCAGTACTTC.

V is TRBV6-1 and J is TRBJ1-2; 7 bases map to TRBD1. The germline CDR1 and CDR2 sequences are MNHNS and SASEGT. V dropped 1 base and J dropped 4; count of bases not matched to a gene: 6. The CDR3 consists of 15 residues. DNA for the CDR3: TGTGCCAGCAGTGAAGAAGGGGGCTATGTCTATGGCTACACCTTC. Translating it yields CASSEEGGYVYGYTF.

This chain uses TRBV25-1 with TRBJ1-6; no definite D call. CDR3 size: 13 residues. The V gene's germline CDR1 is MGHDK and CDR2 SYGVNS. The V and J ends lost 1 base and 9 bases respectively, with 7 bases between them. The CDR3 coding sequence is TGTGCCAGCAGTGAATCCGAGGTTTCACCCCTCCACTTT. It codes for CASSESEVSPLHF.

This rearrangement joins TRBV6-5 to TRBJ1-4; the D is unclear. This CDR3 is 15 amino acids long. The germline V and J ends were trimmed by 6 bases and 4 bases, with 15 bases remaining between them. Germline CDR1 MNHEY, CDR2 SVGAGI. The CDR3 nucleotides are TGTGCCAGCAGGCACTCCGCGGTCAATAATGAAAAACTGTTTTTT. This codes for CASRHSAVNNEKLFF.

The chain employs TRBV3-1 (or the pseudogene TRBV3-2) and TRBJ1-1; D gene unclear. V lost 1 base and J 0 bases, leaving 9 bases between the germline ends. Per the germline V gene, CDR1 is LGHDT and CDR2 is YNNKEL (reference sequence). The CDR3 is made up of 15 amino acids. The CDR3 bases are TGTGCCAGCAGCCAAGTTCTGGCATTGAACACTGAAGCTTTCTTT. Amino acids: CASSQVLALNTEAFF.

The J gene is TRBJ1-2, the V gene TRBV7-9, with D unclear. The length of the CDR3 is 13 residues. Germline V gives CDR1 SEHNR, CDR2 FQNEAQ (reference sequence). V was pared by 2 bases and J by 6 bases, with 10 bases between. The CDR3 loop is CASSLPQLDGYTF. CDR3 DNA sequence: TGTGCCAGCAGCTTACCACAGTTGGATGGCTACACCTTC.

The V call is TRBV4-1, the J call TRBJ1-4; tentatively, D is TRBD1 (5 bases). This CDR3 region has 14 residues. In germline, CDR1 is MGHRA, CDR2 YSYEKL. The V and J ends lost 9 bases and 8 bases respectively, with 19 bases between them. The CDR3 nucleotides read TGCGCCAGTACGGTGACAGCGCAAGGGGAAAAACTGTTTTTT. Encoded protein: CASTVTAQGEKLFF.

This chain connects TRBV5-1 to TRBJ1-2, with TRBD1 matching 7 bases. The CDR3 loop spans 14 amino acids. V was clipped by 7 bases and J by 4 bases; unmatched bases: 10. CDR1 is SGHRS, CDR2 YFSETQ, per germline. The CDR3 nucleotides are TGCGCCAGCGGAGCCACTTCAGGGGGCTATGGCTACACCTTC. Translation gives CASGATSGGYGYTF. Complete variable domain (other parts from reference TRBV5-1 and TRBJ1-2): KAGVTQTPRYLIKTRGQQVTLSCSPISGHRSVSWYQQTPGQGLQFLFEYFSETQRNKGNFPGRFSGRQFSNSRSEMNVSTLELGDSALYLCASGATSGGYGYTFGSGTRLTVV.

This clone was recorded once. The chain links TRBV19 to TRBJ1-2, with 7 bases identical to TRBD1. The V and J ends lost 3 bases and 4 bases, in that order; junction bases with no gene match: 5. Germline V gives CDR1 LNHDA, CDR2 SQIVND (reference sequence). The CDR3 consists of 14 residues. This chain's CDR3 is CASSMIRTGYGYTF. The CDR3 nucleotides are TGTGCCAGTAGTATGATTCGGACAGGCTATGGCTACACCTTC.

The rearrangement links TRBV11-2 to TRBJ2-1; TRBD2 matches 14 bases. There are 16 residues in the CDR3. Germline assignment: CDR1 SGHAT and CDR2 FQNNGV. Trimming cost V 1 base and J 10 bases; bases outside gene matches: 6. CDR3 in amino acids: CASSLVLGLAGVEQFF. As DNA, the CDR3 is TGTGCCAGCAGCTTAGTCTTGGGACTAGCGGGGGTGGAGCAGTTCTTC.

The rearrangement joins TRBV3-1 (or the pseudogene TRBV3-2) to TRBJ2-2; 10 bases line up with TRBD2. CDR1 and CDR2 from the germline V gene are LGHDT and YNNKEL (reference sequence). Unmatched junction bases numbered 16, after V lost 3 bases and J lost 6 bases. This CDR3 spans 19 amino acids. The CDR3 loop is CASSHAGRERGGRSGELFF. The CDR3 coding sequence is TGTGCCAGCAGCCATGCGGGCCGGGAGCGGGGGGGCCGGTCCGGGGAGCTGTTTTTT.

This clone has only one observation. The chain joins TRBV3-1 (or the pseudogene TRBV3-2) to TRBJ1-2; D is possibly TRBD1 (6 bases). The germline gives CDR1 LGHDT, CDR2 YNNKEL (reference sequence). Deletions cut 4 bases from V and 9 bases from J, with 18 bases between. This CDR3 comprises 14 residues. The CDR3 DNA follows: TGTGCCAGCAGCCGACCGGGGGGGCCAATACGCTACACCTTC. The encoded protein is CASSRPGGPIRYTF.

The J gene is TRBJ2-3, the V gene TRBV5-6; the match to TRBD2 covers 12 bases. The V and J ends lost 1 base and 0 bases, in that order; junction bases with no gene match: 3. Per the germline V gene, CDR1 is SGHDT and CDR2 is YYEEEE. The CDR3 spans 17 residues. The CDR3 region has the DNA TGTGCCAGCAGCTTGAAGGGGACTAGCGGGAGCACAGATACGCAGTATTTT. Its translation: CASSLKGTSGSTDTQYF.

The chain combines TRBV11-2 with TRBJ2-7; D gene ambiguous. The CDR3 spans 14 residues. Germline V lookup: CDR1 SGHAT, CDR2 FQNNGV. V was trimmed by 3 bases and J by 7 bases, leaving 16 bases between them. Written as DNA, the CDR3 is TGTGCCAGCAGCTTCCCCCTACCCTCATCGGAGCAGTACTTC. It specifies CASSFPLPSSEQYF.

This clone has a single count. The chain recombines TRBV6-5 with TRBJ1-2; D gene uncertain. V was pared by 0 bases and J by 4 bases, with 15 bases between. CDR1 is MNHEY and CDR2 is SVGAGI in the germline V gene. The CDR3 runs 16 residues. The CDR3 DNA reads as TGTGCCAGCAGTTACTCGAACGTTGGAGGGTCCTATGGCTACACCTTC. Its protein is CASSYSNVGGSYGYTF.

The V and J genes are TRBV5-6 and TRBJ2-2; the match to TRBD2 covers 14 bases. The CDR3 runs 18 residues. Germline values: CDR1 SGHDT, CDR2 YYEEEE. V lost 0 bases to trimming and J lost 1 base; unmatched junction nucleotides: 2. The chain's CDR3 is CASSLVGTSGGNTGELFF. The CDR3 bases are TGTGCCAGCAGCTTGGTTGGGACTAGCGGGGGGAACACCGGGGAGCTGTTTTTT.

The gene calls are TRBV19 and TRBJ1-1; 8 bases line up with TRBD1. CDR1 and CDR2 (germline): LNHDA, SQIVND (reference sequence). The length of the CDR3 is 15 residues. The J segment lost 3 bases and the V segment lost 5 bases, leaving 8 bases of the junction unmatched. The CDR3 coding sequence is TGTGCCAGTAGTCCCTGGACAGGGTGGGACACTGAAGCTTTCTTT. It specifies CASSPWTGWDTEAFF.

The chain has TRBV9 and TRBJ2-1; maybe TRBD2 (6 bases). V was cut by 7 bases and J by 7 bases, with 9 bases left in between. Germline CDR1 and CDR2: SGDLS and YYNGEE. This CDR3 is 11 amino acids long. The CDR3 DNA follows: TGTGCCAGCGGGACTCGGAATGAGCAGTTCTTC. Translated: CASGTRNEQFF. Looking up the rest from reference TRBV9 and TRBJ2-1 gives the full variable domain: DSGVTQTPKHLITATGQRVTLRCSPRSGDLSVYWYQQSLDQGLQFLIQYYNGEERAKGNILERFSAQQFPDLHSELNLSSLELGDSALYFCASGTRNEQFFGPGTRLTVL.

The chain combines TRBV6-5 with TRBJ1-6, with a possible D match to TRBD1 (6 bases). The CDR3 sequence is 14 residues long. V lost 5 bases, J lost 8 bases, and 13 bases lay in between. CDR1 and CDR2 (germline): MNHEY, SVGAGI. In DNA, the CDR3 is TGTGCCAGCAGTCACCGGGACACAGATTCACCCCTCCACTTT. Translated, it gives CASSHRDTDSPLHF.

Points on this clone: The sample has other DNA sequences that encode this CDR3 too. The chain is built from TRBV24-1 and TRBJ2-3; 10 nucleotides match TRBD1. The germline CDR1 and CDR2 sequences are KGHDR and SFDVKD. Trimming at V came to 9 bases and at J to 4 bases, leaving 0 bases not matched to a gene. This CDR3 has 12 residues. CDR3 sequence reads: CATGTGADTQYF. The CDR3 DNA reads TGTGCCACCGGGACAGGGGCAGATACGCAGTATTTT.

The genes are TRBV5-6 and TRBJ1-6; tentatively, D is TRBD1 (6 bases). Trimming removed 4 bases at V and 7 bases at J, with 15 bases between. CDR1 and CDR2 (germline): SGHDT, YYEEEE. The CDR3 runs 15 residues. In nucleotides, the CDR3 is TGTGCCAGCAGCCGCATACAGGGCGAGAATTCACCCCTCCACTTT. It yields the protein CASSRIQGENSPLHF.

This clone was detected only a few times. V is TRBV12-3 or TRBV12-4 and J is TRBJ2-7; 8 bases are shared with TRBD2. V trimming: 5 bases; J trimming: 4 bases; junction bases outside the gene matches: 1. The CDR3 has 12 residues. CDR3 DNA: TGTGCCAGCAGTCGACTAGCGTACGAGCAGTACTTC. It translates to CASSRLAYEQYF.

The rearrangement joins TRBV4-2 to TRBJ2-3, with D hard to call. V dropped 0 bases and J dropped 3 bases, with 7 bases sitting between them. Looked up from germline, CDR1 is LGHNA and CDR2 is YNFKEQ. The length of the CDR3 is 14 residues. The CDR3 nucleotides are TGTGCCAGCAGCCAAGATCGGAGAACAGATACGCAGTATTTT. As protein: CASSQDRRTDTQYF.